Presented here are 12 T cell receptor beta chains from one specimen sequenced in a study of OX40 agonist ivuxolimab in advanced cancers. TCRdb keeps only in-frame clones here, not all; method: immunoSEQ multiplex PCR. Found here are 65,000 to 90,000 clones, 85% to 90% of them singletons; the top ten hold approximately 0.8%. The sample consisted of CD4+ or CD8+ T cells sorted from blood, taken in a trial of the OX40 agonist ivuxolimab. The receptors shown here come from an adult with an advanced solid tumor such as melanoma, head and neck, liver or kidney cancer.

This chain connects TRBV19 to TRBJ2-1, with 7 bases fitting TRBD2. CDR1 is LNHDA, CDR2 SQIVND, per germline (reference sequence). The CDR3 consists of 16 residues. With V trimmed by 4 bases and J by 4 bases, 10 bases remained unmatched. CDR3 protein: CASSKRSGLTYNEQFF. CDR3 sequence (DNA): TGTGCCAGTAGTAAGAGGTCGGGACTAACTTACAATGAGCAGTTCTTC. The full variable domain, completed using reference TRBV19 and TRBJ2-1, is DGGITQSPKYLFRKEGQNVTLSCEQNLNHDAMYWYRQDPGQGLRLIYYSQIVNDFQKGDIAEGYSVSREKKESFPLTVTSAQKNPTAFYLCASSKRSGLTYNEQFFGPGTRLTVL.

This clone has only one observation. V and J are TRBV15 and TRBJ2-7, with 7 bases identical to TRBD1. The V gene's germline CDR1 is LNHNV and CDR2 YYDKDF (reference sequence). There are 15 residues in the CDR3. Trimming took 0 bases from V and 5 from J; bases not matched to a gene: 7. The CDR3 region has the DNA TGTGCCACCAGCAGAGAGAGGCACAGGGGTCACGAGCAGTACTTC. Protein sequence: CATSRERHRGHEQYF. The full variable domain, rest sourced from reference TRBV15 and TRBJ2-7, is DAMVIQNPRYQVTQFGKPVTLSCSQTLNHNVMYWYQQKSSQAPKLLFHYYDKDFNNEADTPDNFQSRRPNTSFCFLDIRSPGLGDTAMYLCATSRERHRGHEQYFGPGTRLTVT.

CDR3 in amino acids: CASSVSGNNYGYTF. The CDR3 region has the DNA TGTGCCAGTAGTGTATCAGGGAATAACTATGGCTACACCTTC. V is TRBV19 and J is TRBJ1-2; maybe TRBD1 (5 bases). Looked up from germline, CDR1 is LNHDA and CDR2 is SQIVND (reference sequence). The CDR3 loop spans 14 amino acids. V was shortened by 5 bases and J by 1 base, with 11 bases between the two germline ends.

The J gene is TRBJ2-1, the V gene TRBV28, with 7 bases lining up with TRBD2. V lost 3 bases and J lost 9; bases outside the gene matches: 8. The germline V gene has CDR1 MDHEN and CDR2 SYDVKM. The CDR3 spans 14 residues. This CDR3 is CASSFGREHSEQFF. The CDR3 DNA follows: TGTGCCAGCAGTTTTGGGCGGGAGCATAGTGAGCAGTTCTTC.

This clone was detected only once. This chain joins TRBV18 and TRBJ1-5; D may be TRBD1 (6 bases). V lost 3 bases and J lost 1, with 10 bases in between. CDR1 is KGHSH, CDR2 LQKENI, per germline. The CDR3 spans 15 residues. The CDR3 DNA reads TGTGCCAGCTCACCGTTCGGACAGAGCAATCAGCCCCAGCATTTT. This gives the protein CASSPFGQSNQPQHF.

Worth noting for this clone: Within the sample, other DNA sequences also encode this same CDR3. This chain links TRBV9 with TRBJ2-1; 9 bases are shared with TRBD2. The CDR3 totals 15 residues. In germline, CDR1 is SGDLS, CDR2 YYNGEE. After removal of 2 bases from V and 0 bases from J, the junction contained 0 bases not matched to a gene. The CDR3 sequence is CASSVSGSSYNEQFF. Written as DNA, the CDR3 is TGTGCCAGCAGCGTTAGCGGGAGCTCCTACAATGAGCAGTTCTTC.

This clone was seen a handful of times. This sequence joins TRBV7-8 and TRBJ2-6; D not certain. The V gene's germline CDR1 is SGHVS and CDR2 FQNEAQ. Deletions cut 2 bases from V and 0 bases from J, with 5 bases between. The CDR3 consists of 15 residues. Here the CDR3 reads CASSLRASGANVLTF. Written as DNA, the CDR3 is TGTGCCAGCAGCTTACGGGCCTCTGGGGCCAACGTCCTGACTTTC.

CDR3 in amino acids: CASSMGVQVAQHF. CDR3 coding DNA: TGTGCCAGTAGTATGGGGGTTCAGGTAGCCCAGCATTTT. The chain couples TRBV19 to TRBJ1-5, with a weak D call TRBD1 (5 bases). Germline lookup yields CDR1 LNHDA and CDR2 SQIVND (reference sequence). V lost 3 bases and J 11 bases, leaving 14 bases between the germline ends. The CDR3 has 13 amino acids.

The chain combines TRBV14 with TRBJ1-5, with 8 nucleotides matching TRBD1. The CDR3 is made up of 16 amino acids. CDR1 is SGHDN, CDR2 FVKESK, per germline. J gave up 8 bases and V 1 base, and 10 bases lay outside the gene matches. The CDR3 nucleotides read TGTGCCAGCAGCCAAGGATGGGGACAGGTCCACGAGCCCCAGCATTTT. Protein product: CASSQGWGQVHEPQHF.

The V gene is TRBV7-9, the J gene TRBJ1-1; tentative D call: TRBD1 (5 bases). The CDR3 extends over 16 amino acids. Germline CDR1 and CDR2: SEHNR and FQNEAQ (reference sequence). V gave up 5 bases and J gave up 0 bases, with 16 bases separating them. The CDR3 DNA is TGTGCCAGCAGCGAAACCGGCCAGGGTATGAACACTGAAGCTTTCTTT. Protein sequence: CASSETGQGMNTEAFF.

The chain has TRBV11-2 and TRBJ1-4; D unclear. The CDR3 consists of 15 residues. Germline CDR1 is SGHAT and CDR2 is FQNNGV. Trimming took off 2 bases at V and 0 bases at J, with 7 bases between the two ends. CDR3 bases: TGTGCCAGCAGCTTATTGAGGGCAACTAATGAAAAACTGTTTTTT. This sequence encodes CASSLLRATNEKLFF.

The chain joins TRBV27 to TRBJ2-7; 9 bases line up with TRBD1. J lost 4 bases, V lost 6 bases, and 10 bases had no gene match. This CDR3 region has 15 residues. In germline, CDR1 is MNHEY, CDR2 SMNVEV (reference sequence). The CDR3 DNA reads TGTGCCAGCAGCGAAATCGGGACAGGGACTTACGAGCAGTACTTC. Protein: CASSEIGTGTYEQYF.